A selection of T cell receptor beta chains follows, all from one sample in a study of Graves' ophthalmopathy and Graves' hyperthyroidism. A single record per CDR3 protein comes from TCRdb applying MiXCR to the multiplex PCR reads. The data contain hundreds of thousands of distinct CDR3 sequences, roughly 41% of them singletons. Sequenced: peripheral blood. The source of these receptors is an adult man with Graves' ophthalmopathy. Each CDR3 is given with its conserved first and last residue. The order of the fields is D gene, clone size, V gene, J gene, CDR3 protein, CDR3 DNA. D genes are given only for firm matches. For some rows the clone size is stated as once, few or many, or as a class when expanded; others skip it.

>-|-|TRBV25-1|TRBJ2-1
CASSEFAGSDNEQFF
TGTGCCAGCAGTGAATTTGCGGGATCGGACAATGAGCAGTTCTTC
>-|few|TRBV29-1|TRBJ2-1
CSAGTSGEQFF
TGCAGCGCCGGGACTTCCGGTGAGCAGTTCTTC
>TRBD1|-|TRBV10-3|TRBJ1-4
CASSYRGMTGSNEKLFF
TGTGCCAGCAGTTACCGTGGGATGACAGGGTCTAATGAAAAACTGTTTTTT
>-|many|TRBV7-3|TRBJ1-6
CASSLRAPDGDSPLHF
TGTGCCAGCAGCTTAAGGGCCCCCGATGGTGATTCACCCCTCCACTTT
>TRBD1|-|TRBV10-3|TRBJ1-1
CAIRGQGAAFF
TGTGCCATCAGGGGGCAGGGGGCGGCTTTCTTT
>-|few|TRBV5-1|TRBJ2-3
CASSLAAFLTDTQYF
TGCGCCAGCAGCTTGGCGGCATTCCTCACAGATACGCAGTATTTT
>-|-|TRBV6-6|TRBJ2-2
CASSQDPGVANTGELFF
TGTGCCAGCAGCCAAGATCCTGGGGTTGCGAACACCGGGGAGCTGTTTTTT
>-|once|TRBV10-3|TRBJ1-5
CAISARDLGSTPNQPQHF
TGTGCCATCAGTGCTAGAGACCTCGGGTCGACACCTAATCAGCCCCAGCATTTT
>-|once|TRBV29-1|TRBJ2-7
CSYDARSYEQYF
TGCAGTTACGATGCCAGGTCCTACGAGCAGTACTTC
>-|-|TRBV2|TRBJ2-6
CASSVLGSANVLTF
TGTGCCAGCAGTGTCTTGGGTTCGGCCAACGTCCTGACTTTC
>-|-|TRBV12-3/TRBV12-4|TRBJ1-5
CASSLRVKGIQPQHF
TGTGCCAGCAGTTTAAGAGTAAAGGGAATACAGCCCCAGCATTTT
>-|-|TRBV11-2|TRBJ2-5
CASSSGPGGPGETQYF
TGTGCCAGCAGCTCTGGACCGGGGGGCCCTGGAGAGACCCAGTACTTC
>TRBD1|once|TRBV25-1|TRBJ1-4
CASSELRQGGEKPFF
TGTGCCAGCAGTGAATTAAGACAGGGGGGTGAAAAACCGTTTTTT
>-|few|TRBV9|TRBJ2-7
CASSTPTGRRISHEQYF
TGTGCCAGCAGTACCCCGACAGGGAGGAGGATTTCCCACGAGCAGTACTTC
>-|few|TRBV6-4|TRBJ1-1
CASSFSAGEWNTEAFF
TGTGCCAGCAGTTTTTCCGCTGGGGAGTGGAACACTGAAGCTTTCTTT
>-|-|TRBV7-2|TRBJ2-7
CASCPDSYEQYF
TGTGCCAGCTGCCCCGACAGCTACGAGCAGTACTTC
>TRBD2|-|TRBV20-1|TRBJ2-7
CSATGGEGYEQYF
TGCAGTGCCACAGGAGGGGAGGGCTACGAGCAGTACTTC
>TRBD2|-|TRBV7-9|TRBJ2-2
CASSPSGGPTGELFF
TGTGCCAGCAGCCCTAGCGGGGGGCCCACCGGGGAGCTGTTTTTT
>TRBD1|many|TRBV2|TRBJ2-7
CASSEASPDRGRYEQYF
TGTGCCAGCAGTGAAGCATCGCCGGACAGGGGCCGATACGAGCAGTACTTC
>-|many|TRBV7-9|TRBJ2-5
CASSGPSQYF
TGTGCCAGCAGCGGACCGTCTCAGTACTTC
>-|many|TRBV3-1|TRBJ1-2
CASSQDQGRLYGYTF
TGTGCCAGCAGCCAAGATCAGGGGCGTCTTTATGGCTACACCTTC
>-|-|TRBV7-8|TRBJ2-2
CASSLAGQSNTGELFF
TGTGCCAGCAGCTTGGCCGGGCAGTCGAACACCGGGGAGCTGTTTTTT
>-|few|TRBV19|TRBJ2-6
CASSYRTTLTSGANVLTF
TGTGCCAGCAGTTACCGGACGACTCTTACCTCTGGGGCCAACGTCCTGACTTTC
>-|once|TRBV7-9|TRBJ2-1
CASSLARQNEQFF
TGTGCCAGCAGCTTAGCGCGCCAGAATGAGCAGTTCTTC
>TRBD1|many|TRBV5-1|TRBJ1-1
CASTSAVQGRTEAFF
TGCGCCAGCACTTCGGCAGTACAGGGGAGGACTGAAGCTTTCTTT
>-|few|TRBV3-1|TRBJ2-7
CASSHRGGEQYF
TGTGCCAGCAGCCACAGGGGTGGCGAGCAGTACTTC
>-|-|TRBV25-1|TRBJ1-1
CASSERSVHTEAFF
TGTGCCAGCAGTGAAAGGAGTGTGCACACTGAAGCTTTCTTT
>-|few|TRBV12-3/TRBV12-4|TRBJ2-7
CASSFGTSDYEQYF
TGTGCCAGCAGTTTTGGTACCTCCGACTACGAGCAGTACTTC
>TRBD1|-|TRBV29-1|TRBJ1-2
CSVEESQGVSNHYTF
TGCAGCGTTGAAGAATCGCAGGGGGTATCTAATCACTACACCTTC
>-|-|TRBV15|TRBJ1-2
CATSTRGVDYGYTF
TGTGCCACCTCCACGCGGGGGGTCGACTATGGCTACACCTTC
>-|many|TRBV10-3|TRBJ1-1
CAIRPTVLNTEAFF
TGTGCCATCCGGCCGACAGTTCTGAACACTGAAGCTTTCTTT
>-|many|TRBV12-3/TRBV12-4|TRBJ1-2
CASSLGASYTF
TGTGCCAGCAGTTTAGGGGCGAGCTACACCTTC
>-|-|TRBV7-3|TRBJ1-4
CASSLTSGRAVLFF
TGTGCCAGCAGCTTAACTAGCGGGAGGGCCGTACTGTTTTTT
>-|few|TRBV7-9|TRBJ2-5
CASSLNLGQETQYF
TGTGCCAGCAGCCTTAACCTAGGTCAAGAGACCCAGTACTTC
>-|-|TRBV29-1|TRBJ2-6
CSVVPGANVLTF
TGCAGCGTTGTGCCAGGGGCCAACGTCCTGACTTTC
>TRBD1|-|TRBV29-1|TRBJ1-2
CSQGQQGIYGYTF
TGCAGCCAAGGTCAACAGGGGATCTATGGCTACACCTTC
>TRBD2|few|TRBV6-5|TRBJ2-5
CASSVGSGTGETQYF
TGTGCCAGCAGTGTCGGTAGCGGGACCGGAGAGACCCAGTACTTC
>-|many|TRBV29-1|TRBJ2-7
CSVLSGASYEQYF
TGCAGCGTTCTCTCGGGGGCCTCCTACGAGCAGTACTTC
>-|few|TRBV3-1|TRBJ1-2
CASSQDLAYGYTF
TGTGCCAGCAGCCAAGATTTGGCCTATGGCTACACCTTC
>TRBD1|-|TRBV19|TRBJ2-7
CASARTGGSYEQYF
TGTGCCAGTGCCAGAACAGGGGGCTCCTACGAGCAGTACTTC